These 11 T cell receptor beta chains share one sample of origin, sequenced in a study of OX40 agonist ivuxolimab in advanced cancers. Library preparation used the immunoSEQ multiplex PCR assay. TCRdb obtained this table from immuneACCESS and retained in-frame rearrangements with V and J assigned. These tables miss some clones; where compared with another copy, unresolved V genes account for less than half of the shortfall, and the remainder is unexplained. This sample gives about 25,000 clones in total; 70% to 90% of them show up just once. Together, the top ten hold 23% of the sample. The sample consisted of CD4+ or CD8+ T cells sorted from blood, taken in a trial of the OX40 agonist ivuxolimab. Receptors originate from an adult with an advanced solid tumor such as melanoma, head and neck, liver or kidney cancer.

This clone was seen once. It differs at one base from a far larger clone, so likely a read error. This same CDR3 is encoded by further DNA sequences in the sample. For the CDR3, the DNA is TGTGCCAGCAGTATCAGTCCTCCAGGATTGTATGGCTACACCTTC. It is translated as CASSISPPGLYGYTF. The chain joins TRBV27 to TRBJ1-2, with D uncertain. Germline V gene lookup returns CDR1 MNHEY and CDR2 SMNVEV (reference sequence). The CDR3 runs 15 residues. The V end lost 5 bases, the J end lost 5 bases, and 18 bases lay between the germline ends.

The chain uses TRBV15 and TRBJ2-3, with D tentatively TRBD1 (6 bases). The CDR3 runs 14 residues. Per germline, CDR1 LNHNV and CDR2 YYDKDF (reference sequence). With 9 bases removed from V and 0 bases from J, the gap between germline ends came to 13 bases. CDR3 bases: TGTGCCACTCTCTCAGGGGCAAGCACAGATACGCAGTATTTT. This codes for CATLSGASTDTQYF.

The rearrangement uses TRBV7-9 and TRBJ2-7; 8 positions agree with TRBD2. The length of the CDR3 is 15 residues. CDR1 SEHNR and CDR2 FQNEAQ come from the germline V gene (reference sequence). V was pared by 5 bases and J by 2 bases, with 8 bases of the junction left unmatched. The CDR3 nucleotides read TGTGCCAGCAGCGCCAGAGCGGGAGCCACCTACGAGCAGTACTTC. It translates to CASSARAGATYEQYF.

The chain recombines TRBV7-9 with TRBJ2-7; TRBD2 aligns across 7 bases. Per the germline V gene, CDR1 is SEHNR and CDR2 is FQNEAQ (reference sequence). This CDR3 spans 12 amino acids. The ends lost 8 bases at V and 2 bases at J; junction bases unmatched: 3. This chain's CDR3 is CASGREPYEQYF. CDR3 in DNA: TGTGCCAGCGGGAGGGAACCCTACGAGCAGTACTTC.

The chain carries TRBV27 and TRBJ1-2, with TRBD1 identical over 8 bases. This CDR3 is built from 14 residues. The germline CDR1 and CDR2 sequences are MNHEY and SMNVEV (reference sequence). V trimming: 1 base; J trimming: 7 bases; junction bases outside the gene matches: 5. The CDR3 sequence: CASSLFGQGFGYTF. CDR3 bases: TGTGCCAGCAGTTTATTTGGACAGGGTTTTGGCTACACCTTC.

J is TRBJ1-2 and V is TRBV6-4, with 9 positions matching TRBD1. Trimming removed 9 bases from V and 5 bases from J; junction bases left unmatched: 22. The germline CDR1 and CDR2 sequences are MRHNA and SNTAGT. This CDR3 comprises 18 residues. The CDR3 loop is CARGQGGHPSNPTYGYTF. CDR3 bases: TGTGCCAGGGGACAGGGTGGTCACCCCTCAAACCCAACTTATGGCTACACCTTC.

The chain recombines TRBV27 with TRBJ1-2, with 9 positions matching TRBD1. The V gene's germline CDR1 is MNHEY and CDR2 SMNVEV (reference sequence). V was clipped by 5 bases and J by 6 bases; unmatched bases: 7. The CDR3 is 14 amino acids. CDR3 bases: TGTGCCAGCAGTCCTCAGGGACAGGGAAATGGCTACACCTTC. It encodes CASSPQGQGNGYTF.

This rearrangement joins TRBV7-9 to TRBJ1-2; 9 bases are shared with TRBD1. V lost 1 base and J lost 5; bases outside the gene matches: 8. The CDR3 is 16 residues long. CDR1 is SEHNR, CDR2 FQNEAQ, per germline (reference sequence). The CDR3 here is CASSLGGQGLGYGYTF. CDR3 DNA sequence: TGTGCCAGCAGCTTAGGGGGACAGGGACTGGGATATGGCTACACCTTC.

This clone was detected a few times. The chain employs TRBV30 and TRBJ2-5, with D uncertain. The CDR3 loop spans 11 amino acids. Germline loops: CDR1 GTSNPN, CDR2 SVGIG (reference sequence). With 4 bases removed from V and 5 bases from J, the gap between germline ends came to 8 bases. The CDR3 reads CAWTRIETQYF. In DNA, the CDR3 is TGTGCCTGGACGCGGATCGAGACCCAGTACTTC.

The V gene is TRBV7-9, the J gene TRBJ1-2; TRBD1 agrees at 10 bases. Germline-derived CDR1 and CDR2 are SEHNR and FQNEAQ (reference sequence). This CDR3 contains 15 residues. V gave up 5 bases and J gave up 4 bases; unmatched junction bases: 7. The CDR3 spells CASSGPTGGAYGYTF. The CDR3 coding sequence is TGTGCCAGCAGCGGACCGACAGGGGGCGCCTATGGCTACACCTTC.

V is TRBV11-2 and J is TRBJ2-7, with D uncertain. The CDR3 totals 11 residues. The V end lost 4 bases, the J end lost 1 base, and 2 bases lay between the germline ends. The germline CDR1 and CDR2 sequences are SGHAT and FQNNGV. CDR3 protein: CASSWSYEQYF. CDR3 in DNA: TGTGCCAGCAGCTGGTCCTACGAGCAGTACTTC.